This T cell receptor (beta chain) was captured in a study of blood T cell repertoires in COVID-19. The V gene's germline CDR1 is SGHRS and CDR2 YFSETQ. Trimming shortened V by 4 bases and J by 3 bases, and 13 bases separated the two germline ends. The CDR3 runs to 14 residues. Only in-frame clones appear in the TCRdb table, and some are missing; sequencing was by immunoSEQ multiplex PCR. The sample yields fewer than 70,000 clones, about four fifths seen once. This receptor was taken from an elderly woman with acute or convalescent COVID-19. The genes are TRBV5-1 and TRBJ1-1; unclear D gene. The specimen was peripheral blood. CDR3 bases: TGCGCCAGCAGCCCAAGGGAGTCCGACACTGAAGCTTTCTTT. This sequence encodes CASSPRESDTEAFF.